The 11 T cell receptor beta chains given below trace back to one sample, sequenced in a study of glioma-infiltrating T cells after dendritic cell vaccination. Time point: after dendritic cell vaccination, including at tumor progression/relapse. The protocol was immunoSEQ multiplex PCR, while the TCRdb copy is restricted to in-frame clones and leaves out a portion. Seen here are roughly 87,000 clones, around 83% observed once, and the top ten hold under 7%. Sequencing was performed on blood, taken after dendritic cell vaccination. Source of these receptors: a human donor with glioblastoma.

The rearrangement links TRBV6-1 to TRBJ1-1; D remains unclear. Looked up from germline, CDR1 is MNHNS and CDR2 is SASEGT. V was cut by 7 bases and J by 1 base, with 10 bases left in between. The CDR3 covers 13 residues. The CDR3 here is CASTRVGNTEAFF. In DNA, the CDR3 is TGTGCCAGCACTCGGGTAGGGAACACTGAAGCTTTCTTT.

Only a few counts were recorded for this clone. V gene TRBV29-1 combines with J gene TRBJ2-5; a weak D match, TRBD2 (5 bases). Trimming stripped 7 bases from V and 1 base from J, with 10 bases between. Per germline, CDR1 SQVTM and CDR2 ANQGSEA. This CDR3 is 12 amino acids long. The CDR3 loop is CSARGPQETQYF. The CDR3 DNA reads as TGCAGCGCCAGAGGGCCCCAAGAGACCCAGTACTTC.

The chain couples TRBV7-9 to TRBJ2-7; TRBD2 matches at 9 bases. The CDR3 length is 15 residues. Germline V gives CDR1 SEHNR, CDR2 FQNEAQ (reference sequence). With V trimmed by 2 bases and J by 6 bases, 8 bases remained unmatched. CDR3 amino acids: CASSLSRLAGFEQYF. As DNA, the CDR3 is TGTGCCAGCAGCTTAAGTAGGCTAGCGGGGTTCGAGCAGTACTTC.

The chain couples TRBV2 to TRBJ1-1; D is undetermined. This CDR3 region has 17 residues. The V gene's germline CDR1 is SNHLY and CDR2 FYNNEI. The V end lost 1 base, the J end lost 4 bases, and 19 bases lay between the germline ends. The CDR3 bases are TGTGCCAGCAGTGAAGATTCCACTCTGGGAGTTAGCACTGAAGCTTTCTTT. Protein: CASSEDSTLGVSTEAFF. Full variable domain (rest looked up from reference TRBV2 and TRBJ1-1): EPEVTQTPSHQVTQMGQEVILRCVPISNHLYFYWYRQILGQKVEFLVSFYNNEISEKSEIFDDQFSVERPDGSNFTLKIRSTKLEDSAMYFCASSEDSTLGVSTEAFFGQGTRLTVV.

The CDR3 here is CASVPWLGGTEAFF. The CDR3 DNA sequence: TGCGCCAGTGTACCTTGGTTGGGGGGAACTGAAGCTTTCTTT. This chain joins TRBV4-1 and TRBJ1-1, with D tentatively TRBD1 (5 bases). Trimming removed 9 bases from V and 5 bases from J, with 19 bases in between. The length of the CDR3 is 14 residues. Germline lookup yields CDR1 MGHRA and CDR2 YSYEKL.

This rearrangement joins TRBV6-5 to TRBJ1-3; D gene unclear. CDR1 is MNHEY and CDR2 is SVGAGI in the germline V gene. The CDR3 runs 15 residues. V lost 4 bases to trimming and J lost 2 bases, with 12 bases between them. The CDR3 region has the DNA TGTGCCAGCAGTTCGATGGGGAGCCCTGGAAACACCATATATTTT. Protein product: CASSSMGSPGNTIYF.

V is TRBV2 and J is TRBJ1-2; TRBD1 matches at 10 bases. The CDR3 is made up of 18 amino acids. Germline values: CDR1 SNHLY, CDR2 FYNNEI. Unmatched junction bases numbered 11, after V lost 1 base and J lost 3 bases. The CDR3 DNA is TGTGCCAGCAGTGAAGTCCTGACAGGGGGCGGGAGTCACTATGGCTACACCTTC. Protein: CASSEVLTGGGSHYGYTF.

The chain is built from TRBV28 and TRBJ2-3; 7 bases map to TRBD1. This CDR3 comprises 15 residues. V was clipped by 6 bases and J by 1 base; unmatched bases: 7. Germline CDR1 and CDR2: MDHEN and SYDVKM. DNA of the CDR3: TGTGCCAGCAGGAATAGGGACAGCCGCACAGATACGCAGTATTTT. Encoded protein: CASRNRDSRTDTQYF.

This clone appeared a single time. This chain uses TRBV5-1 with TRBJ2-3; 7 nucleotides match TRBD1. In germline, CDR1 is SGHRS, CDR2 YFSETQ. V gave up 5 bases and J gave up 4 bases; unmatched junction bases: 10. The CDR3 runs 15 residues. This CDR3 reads CASRLTGWDADTQYF. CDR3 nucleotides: TGCGCCAGCAGATTGACAGGGTGGGACGCAGATACGCAGTATTTT.

CDR3 residues: CASSLSGGFNSPLHF. The CDR3 DNA reads as TGCGCCAGCAGCTTGTCGGGGGGATTCAATTCACCCCTCCACTTT. The rearrangement joins TRBV5-1 to TRBJ1-6; D perhaps matches TRBD1 (5 bases). The CDR3 contains 15 residues. The ends were cut back, 1 base at V and 7 bases at J, with 12 bases in the middle. Per germline, CDR1 SGHRS and CDR2 YFSETQ.

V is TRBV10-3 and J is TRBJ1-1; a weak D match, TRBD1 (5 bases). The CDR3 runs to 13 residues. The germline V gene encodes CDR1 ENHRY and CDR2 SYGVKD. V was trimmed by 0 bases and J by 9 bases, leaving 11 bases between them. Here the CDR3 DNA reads TGTGCCATCAGTGAGTCGGTGGGGGGAAAAGCTTTCTTT. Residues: CAISESVGGKAFF.